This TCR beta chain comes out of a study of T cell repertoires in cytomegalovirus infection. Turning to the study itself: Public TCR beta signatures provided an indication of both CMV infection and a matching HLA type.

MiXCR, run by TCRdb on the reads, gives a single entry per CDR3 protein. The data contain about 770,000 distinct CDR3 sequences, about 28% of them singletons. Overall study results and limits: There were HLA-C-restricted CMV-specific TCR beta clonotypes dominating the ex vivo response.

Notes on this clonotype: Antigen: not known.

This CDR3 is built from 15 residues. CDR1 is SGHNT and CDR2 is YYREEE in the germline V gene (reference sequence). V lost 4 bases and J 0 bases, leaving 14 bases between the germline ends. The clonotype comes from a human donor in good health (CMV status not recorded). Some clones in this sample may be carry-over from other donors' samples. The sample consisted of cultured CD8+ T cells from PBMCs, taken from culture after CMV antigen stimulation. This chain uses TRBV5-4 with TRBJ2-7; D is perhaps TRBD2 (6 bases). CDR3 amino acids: CASSTSAGSSYEQYV. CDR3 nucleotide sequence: TGTGCCAGCAGCACCTCAGCGGGTAGCTCCTACGAGCAGTACGTC.